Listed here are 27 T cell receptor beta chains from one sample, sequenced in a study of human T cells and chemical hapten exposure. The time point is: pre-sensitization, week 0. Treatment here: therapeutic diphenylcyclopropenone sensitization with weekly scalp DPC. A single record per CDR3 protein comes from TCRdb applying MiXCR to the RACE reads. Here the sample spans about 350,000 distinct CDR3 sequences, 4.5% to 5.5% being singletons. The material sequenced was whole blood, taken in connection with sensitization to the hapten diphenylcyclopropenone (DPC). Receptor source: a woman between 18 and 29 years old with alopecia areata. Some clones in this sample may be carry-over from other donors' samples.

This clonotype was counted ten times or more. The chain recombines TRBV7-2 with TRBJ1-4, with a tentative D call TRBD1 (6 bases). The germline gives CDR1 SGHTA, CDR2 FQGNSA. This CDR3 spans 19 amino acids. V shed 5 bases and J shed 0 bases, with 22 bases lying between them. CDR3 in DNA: TGTGCCAGCAGCCCCCGTGGCAGGGGCGCAAGTGCAACTAATGAAAAACTGTTTTTT. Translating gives CASSPRGRGASATNEKLFF. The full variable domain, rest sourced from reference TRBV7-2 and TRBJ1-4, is GAGVSQSPSNKVTEKGKDVELRCDPISGHTALYWYRQSLGQGLEFLIYFQGNSAPDKSGLPSDRFSAERTGGSVSTLTIQRTQQEDSAVYLCASSPRGRGASATNEKLFFGSGTQLSVL.

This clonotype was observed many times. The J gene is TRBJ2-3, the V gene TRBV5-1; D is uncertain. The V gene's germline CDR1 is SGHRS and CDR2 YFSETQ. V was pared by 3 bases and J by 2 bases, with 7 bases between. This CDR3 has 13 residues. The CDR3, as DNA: TGCGCCAGCAGCTATTTATTCACAGATACGCAGTATTTT. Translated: CASSYLFTDTQYF.

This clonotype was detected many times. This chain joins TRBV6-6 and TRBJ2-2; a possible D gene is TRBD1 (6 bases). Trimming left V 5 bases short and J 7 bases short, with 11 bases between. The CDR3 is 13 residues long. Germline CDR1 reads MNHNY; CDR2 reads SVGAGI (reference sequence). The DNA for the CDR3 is TGTGCCAGCAGTGCACAGGGACACGGGGAGCTGTTTTTT. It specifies CASSAQGHGELFF.

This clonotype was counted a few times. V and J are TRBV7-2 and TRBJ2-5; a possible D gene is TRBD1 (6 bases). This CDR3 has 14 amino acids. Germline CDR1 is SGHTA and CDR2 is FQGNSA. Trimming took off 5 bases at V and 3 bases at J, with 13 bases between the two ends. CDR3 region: CASSPSRGEETQYF. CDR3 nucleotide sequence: TGTGCCAGCAGCCCCTCCAGGGGAGAAGAGACCCAGTACTTC. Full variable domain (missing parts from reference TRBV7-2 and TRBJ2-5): GAGVSQSPSNKVTEKGKDVELRCDPISGHTALYWYRQSLGQGLEFLIYFQGNSAPDKSGLPSDRFSAERTGGSVSTLTIQRTQQEDSAVYLCASSPSRGEETQYFGPGTRLLVL.

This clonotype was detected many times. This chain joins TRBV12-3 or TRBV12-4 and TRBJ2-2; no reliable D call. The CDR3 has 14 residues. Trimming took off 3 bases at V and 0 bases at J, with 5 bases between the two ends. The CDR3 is CASSFPANTGELFF. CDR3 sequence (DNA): TGTGCCAGCAGTTTCCCTGCGAACACCGGGGAGCTGTTTTTT.

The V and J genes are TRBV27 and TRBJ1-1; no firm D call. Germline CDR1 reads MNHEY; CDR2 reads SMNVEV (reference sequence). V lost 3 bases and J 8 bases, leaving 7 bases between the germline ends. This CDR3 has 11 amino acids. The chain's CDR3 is CASSFGIEAFF. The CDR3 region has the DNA TGTGCCAGCAGTTTTGGCATAGAAGCTTTCTTT.

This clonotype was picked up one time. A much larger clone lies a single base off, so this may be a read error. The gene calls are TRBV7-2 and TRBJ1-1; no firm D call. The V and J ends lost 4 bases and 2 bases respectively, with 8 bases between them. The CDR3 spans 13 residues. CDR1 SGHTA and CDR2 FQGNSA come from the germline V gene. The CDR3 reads CASSSKENTEAFF. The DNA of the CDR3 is TGTGCCAGCAGCTCCAAAGAAAACACTGAAGCTTTCTTT.

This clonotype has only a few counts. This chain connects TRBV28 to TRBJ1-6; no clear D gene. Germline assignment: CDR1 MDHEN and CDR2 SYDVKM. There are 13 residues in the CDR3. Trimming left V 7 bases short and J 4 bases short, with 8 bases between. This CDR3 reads CASTWTYNSPLHF. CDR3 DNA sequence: TGTGCCAGCACTTGGACGTATAATTCACCCCTCCACTTT. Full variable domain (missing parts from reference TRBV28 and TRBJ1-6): DVKVTQSSRYLVKRTGEKVFLECVQDMDHENMFWYRQDPGLGLRLIYFSYDVKMKEKGDIPEGYSVSREKKERFSLILESASTNQTSMYLCASTWTYNSPLHFGNGTRLTVT.

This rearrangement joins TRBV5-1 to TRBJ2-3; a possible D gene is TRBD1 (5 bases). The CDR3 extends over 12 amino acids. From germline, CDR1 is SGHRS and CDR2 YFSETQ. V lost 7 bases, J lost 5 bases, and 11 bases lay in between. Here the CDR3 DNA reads TGCGCCAGCGGAACAGGTTTAGATACGCAGTATTTT. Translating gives CASGTGLDTQYF.

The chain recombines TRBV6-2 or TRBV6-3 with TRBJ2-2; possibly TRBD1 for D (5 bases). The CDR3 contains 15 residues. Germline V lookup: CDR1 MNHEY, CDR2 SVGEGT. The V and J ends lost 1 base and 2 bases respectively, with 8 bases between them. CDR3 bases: TGTGCCAGCAGTTACTTTGACAGAAACACCGGGGAGCTGTTTTTT. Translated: CASSYFDRNTGELFF.

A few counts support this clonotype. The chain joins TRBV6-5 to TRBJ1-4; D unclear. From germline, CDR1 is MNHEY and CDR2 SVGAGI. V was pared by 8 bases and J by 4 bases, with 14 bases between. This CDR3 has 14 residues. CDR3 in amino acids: CASRKDPSNEKLFF. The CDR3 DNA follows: TGTGCCAGCCGCAAGGACCCTAGTAATGAAAAACTGTTTTTT.

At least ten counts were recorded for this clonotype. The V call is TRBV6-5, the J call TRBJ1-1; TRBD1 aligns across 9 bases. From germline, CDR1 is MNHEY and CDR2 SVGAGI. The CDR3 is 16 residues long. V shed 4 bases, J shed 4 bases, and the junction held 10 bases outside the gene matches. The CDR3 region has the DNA TGTGCCAGCAGTTCCTTTCTTGGGACAGGGAGCACTGAAGCTTTCTTT. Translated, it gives CASSSFLGTGSTEAFF.

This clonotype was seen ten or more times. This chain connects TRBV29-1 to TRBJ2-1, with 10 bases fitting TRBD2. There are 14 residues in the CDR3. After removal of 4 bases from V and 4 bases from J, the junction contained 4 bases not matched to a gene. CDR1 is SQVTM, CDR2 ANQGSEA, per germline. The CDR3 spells CSVVLAGPYNEQFF. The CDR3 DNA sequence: TGCAGCGTTGTACTAGCGGGGCCTTACAATGAGCAGTTCTTC.

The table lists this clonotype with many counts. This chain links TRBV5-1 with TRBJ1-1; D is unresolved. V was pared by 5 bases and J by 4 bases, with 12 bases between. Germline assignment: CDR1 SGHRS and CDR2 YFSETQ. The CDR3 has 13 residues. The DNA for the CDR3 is TGCGCCAGCAGGATTCAACTTGGCACTGAAGCTTTCTTT. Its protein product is CASRIQLGTEAFF.

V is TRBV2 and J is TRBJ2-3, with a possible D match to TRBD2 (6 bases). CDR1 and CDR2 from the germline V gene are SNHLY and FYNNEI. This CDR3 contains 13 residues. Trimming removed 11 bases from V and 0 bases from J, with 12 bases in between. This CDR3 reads CAWGGASTDTQYF. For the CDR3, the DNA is TGTGCCTGGGGCGGGGCTAGCACAGATACGCAGTATTTT.

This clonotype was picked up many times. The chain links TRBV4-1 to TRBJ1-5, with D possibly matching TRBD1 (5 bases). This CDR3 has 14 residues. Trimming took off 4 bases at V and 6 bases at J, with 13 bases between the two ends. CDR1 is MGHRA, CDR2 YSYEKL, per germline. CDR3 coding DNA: TGCGCCAGCAGCCGTCCAGGGAGAGGTCAGCCCCAGCATTTT. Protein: CASSRPGRGQPQHF.

DNA for the CDR3: TGTGCCAGCAGCAAAGAAGGAACCTTC. The encoded protein is CASSKEGTF. This chain links TRBV21-1 with TRBJ1-2. TRBV21-1 is deemed a pseudogene. This CDR3 is built from 9 residues.

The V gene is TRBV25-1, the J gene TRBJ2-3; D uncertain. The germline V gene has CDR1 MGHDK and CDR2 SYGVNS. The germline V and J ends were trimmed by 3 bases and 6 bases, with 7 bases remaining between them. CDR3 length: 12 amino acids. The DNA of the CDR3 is TGTGCCAGCAGTGAGTTCCCTGATACGCAGTATTTT. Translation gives CASSEFPDTQYF.

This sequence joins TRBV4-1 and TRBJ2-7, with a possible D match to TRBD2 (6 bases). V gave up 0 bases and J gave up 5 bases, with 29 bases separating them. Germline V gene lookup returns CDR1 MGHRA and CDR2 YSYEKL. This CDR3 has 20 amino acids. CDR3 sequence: CASSQEGTGSARAGSDEQYF. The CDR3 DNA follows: TGCGCCAGCAGCCAAGAGGGGACTGGCTCCGCCCGGGCAGGGTCGGACGAGCAGTACTTC.

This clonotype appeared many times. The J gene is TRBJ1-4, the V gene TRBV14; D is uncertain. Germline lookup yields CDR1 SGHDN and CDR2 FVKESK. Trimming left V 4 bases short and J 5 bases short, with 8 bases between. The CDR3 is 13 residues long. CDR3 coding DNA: TGTGCCAGCAGCCGTACGAAGAATGAAAAACTGTTTTTT. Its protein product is CASSRTKNEKLFF.

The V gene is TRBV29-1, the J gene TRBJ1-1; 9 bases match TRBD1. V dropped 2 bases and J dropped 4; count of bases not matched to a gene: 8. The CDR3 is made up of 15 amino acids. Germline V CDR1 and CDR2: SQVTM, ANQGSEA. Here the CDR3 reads CSVEHRETGGTEAFF. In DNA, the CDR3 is TGCAGCGTTGAACACCGCGAGACAGGGGGCACTGAAGCTTTCTTT.

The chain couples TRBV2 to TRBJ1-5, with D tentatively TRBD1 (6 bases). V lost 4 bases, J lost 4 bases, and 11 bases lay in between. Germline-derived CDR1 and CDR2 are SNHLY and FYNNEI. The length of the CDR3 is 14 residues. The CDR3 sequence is CASSVGGFNQPQHF. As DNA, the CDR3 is TGTGCCAGCAGTGTAGGGGGATTTAATCAGCCCCAGCATTTT. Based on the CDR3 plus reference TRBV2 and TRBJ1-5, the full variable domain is EPEVTQTPSHQVTQMGQEVILRCVPISNHLYFYWYRQILGQKVEFLVSFYNNEISEKSEIFDDQFSVERPDGSNFTLKIRSTKLEDSAMYFCASSVGGFNQPQHFGDGTRLSIL.

CDR3 DNA: TGTGCCAGCAGCTCGTCTTCCAATAATGAAAAACTGTTTTTT. This gives the protein CASSSSSNNEKLFF. The chain couples TRBV5-4 to TRBJ1-4; D not resolved. Trimming took 3 bases from V and 4 from J, leaving 10 bases between them. The CDR3 is 14 amino acids. Germline V lookup: CDR1 SGHNT, CDR2 YYREEE (reference sequence).

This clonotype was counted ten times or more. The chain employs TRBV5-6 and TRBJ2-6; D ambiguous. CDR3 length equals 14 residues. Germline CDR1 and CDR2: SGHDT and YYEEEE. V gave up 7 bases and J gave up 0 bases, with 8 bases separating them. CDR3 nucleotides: TGTGCCAGCGTTGCGAGCTCTGGGGCCAACGTCCTGACTTTC. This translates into CASVASSGANVLTF.

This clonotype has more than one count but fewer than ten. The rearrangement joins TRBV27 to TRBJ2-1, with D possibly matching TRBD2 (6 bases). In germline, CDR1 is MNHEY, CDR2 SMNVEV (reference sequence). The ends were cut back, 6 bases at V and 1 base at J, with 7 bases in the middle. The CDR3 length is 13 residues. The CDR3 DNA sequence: TGTGCCAGCAGGGGGAGGTCCTACAATGAGCAGTTCTTC. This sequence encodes CASRGRSYNEQFF.

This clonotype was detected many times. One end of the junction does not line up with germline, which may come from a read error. The CDR3 DNA follows: TGTGCTAGTGGCCTGGACCTGACAGGGCCGTTATTT. Its translation: CASGLDLTGPLF. The gene calls are TRBV12-5 and TRBJ2-7; TRBD1 matches 7 bases. The germline CDR1 and CDR2 sequences are LGHNT and FRNRAP. The CDR3 is made up of 12 amino acids. Full variable domain (outside the CDR3, taken from reference TRBV12-5 and TRBJ2-7): DARVTQTPRHKVTEMGQEVTMRCQPILGHNTVFWYRQTMMQGLELLAYFRNRAPLDDSGMPKDRFSAEMPDATLATLKIQPSEPRDSAVYFCASGLDLTGPLFGPGTRLTVT.

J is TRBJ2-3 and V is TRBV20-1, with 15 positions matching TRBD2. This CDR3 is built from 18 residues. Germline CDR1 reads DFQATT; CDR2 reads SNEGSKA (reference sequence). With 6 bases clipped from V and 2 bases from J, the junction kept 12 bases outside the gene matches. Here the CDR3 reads CSATGLAGGAPDTDTQYF. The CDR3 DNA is TGCAGTGCCACGGGACTAGCGGGGGGTGCCCCTGACACAGATACGCAGTATTTT.